A selection of T cell receptor beta chains follows, all from one sample in a study of immune cell composition in non-small cell lung cancer. The repertoire was sequenced with immunoSEQ multiplex PCR; TCRdb's copy has only in-frame clones and lacks some. The table includes roughly 8,700 clones, around 67% detected once. Sequencing was performed on non-adjacent lung tissue. The source of these receptors is a human donor with non-small cell lung cancer. The CDR3 runs from the conserved cysteine through the conserved F or W. D genes are given only for firm matches. The listing skips clone size in some rows; elsewhere it reads once, few, many or a size class.

d_call	v_call	clone_size	j_call	cdr3_aa	cdr3_nt
NA	TRBV14	NA	TRBJ2-1	CASSPSGNEQFF	TGTGCCAGCAGCCCGAGTGGCAATGAGCAGTTCTTC
TRBD1	TRBV6-5	NA	TRBJ1-2	CASSQGQVNGYTF	TGTGCCAGCAGCCAAGGACAGGTTAATGGCTACACCTTC
TRBD2	TRBV6-6	NA	TRBJ2-7	CASSPSGGPSYEQYF	TGTGCCAGCAGTCCCAGCGGGGGACCCTCCTACGAGCAGTACTTC
TRBD1	TRBV19	NA	TRBJ2-1	CASSIWTGNEQFF	TGTGCCAGTAGTATTTGGACAGGGAATGAGCAGTTCTTC
TRBD2	TRBV9	few	TRBJ2-1	CASTRRVGSGGANEQFF	TGTGCCAGCACCCGCCGGGTTGGAAGCGGGGGGGCCAATGAGCAGTTCTTC
NA	TRBV6-6	NA	TRBJ1-1	CASSYFGGEAFF	TGTGCCAGCAGTTACTTCGGGGGTGAAGCTTTCTTT
TRBD2	TRBV27	NA	TRBJ2-1	CASSLGLVPGNEQFF	TGTGCCAGCAGTCTGGGACTAGTCCCGGGGAATGAGCAGTTCTTC
NA	TRBV4-2	NA	TRBJ1-1	CASSQVWANTEAFF	TGTGCCAGCAGCCAAGTTTGGGCTAACACTGAAGCTTTCTTT
TRBD1	TRBV5-4	NA	TRBJ1-2	CASSPEAGGYGYTF	TGTGCCAGCAGCCCTGAGGCAGGGGGCTATGGCTACACCTTC
NA	TRBV9	NA	TRBJ2-1	CASSVGGGAGMNNEQFF	TGTGCCAGCAGCGTAGGAGGGGGGGCAGGGATGAACAATGAGCAGTTCTTC
TRBD1	TRBV5-1	NA	TRBJ2-1	CASSLRDSSYNEQFF	TGCGCCAGCAGCTTGCGGGACAGCTCCTACAATGAGCAGTTCTTC
TRBD1	TRBV4-2	NA	TRBJ1-2	CASSPEAGGYGYTF	TGTGCCAGCAGCCCTGAGGCAGGGGGCTATGGCTACACCTTC
TRBD1	TRBV6-5	NA	TRBJ2-3	CASSYSGTVDTQYF	TGTGCCAGCAGTTACTCGGGGACAGTAGATACGCAGTATTTT
TRBD1	TRBV2	few	TRBJ1-1	CASMDRENTEAFF	TGTGCCAGCATGGACAGGGAGAACACTGAAGCTTTCTTT
NA	TRBV5-1	NA	TRBJ2-1	CASSLVVGDISSYNEQFF	TGCGCCAGCAGCTTGGTAGTAGGGGACATCTCCTCCTACAATGAGCAGTTCTTC
NA	TRBV4-3	NA	TRBJ2-1	CASSQSTGANSYNEQFF	TGCGCCAGCAGCCAGTCGACGGGAGCCAACTCCTACAATGAGCAGTTCTTC
NA	TRBV19	NA	TRBJ2-2	CASSKRVRNTGELFF	TGTGCCAGTAGTAAGCGGGTCAGGAACACCGGGGAGCTGTTTTTT
NA	TRBV5-1	NA	TRBJ2-7	CASSLGSNYEQYF	TGCGCCAGCAGCTTGGGTAGTAACTACGAGCAGTACTTC
NA	TRBV10-2	NA	TRBJ1-5	CASSDTVDQPQHF	TGCGCCAGCAGCGATACAGTAGATCAGCCCCAGCATTTT
NA	TRBV4-3	NA	TRBJ2-1	CASSQDIASFGMEQFF	TGCGCCAGCAGCCAAGATATCGCAAGTTTTGGCATGGAGCAGTTCTTC
NA	TRBV6-5	few	TRBJ1-1	CASSYSLDAYTGEAFF	TGTGCCAGCAGTTACTCCCTCGACGCTTACACAGGGGAAGCTTTCTTT
NA	TRBV9	NA	TRBJ2-1	CASSSDSHEQFF	TGTGCCAGCAGCTCTGACTCCCATGAGCAGTTCTTC
NA	TRBV6-4	NA	TRBJ2-1	CASSSHTRSSYNEQFF	TGTGCCAGCAGCTCTCACACTAGGAGCTCCTACAATGAGCAGTTCTTC
NA	TRBV27	once	TRBJ1-4	CASSFLRETNEKLFF	TGTGCCAGCAGTTTCCTCAGGGAAACTAATGAAAAACTGTTTTTT
NA	TRBV5-5	NA	TRBJ2-7	CASSRGSNNEQYF	TGTGCCAGCAGCCGTGGGAGTAATAACGAGCAGTACTTC
NA	TRBV15	once	TRBJ1-5	CATSRVAVPNQPQHF	TGTGCCACCAGCAGAGTCGCGGTCCCGAATCAGCCCCAGCATTTT
NA	TRBV5-4	few	TRBJ2-7	CASSRGSNNEQYF	TGTGCCAGCAGCCGTGGGAGTAATAACGAGCAGTACTTC
NA	TRBV9	few	TRBJ1-1	CASSERGMNTEAFF	TGTGCCAGCAGCGAACGAGGCATGAACACTGAAGCTTTCTTT
TRBD1	TRBV6-1	once	TRBJ1-1	CASSLLGQGSEAFF	TGTGCCAGCAGTCTTCTGGGACAGGGATCGGAAGCTTTCTTT
NA	TRBV2	NA	TRBJ2-7	CASTTGTSLSYEQYF	TGTGCCAGCACCACAGGGACCTCCCTCTCCTACGAGCAGTACTTC
TRBD2	TRBV11-2	NA	TRBJ2-5	CASSLVGWRGAKTQYF	TGTGCCAGCAGCTTAGTAGGTTGGCGGGGGGCGAAGACCCAGTACTTC
NA	TRBV4-3	NA	TRBJ1-5	CASSQDGSSNQPQHF	TGCGCCAGCAGCCAAGATGGGAGTAGCAATCAGCCCCAGCATTTT